One T cell receptor (beta chain) is described in this entry. The data were obtained in a study of cytomegalovirus exposure and HLA in healthy donors. Looked up from germline, CDR1 is LNHDA and CDR2 is SQIVND (reference sequence). The CDR3 is 21 residues long. With V trimmed by 5 bases and J by 6 bases, 22 bases remained unmatched. Both 60 Vbeta primers and 13 Jbeta primers went into the PCR. The method was immunoSEQ multiplex PCR; TCRdb's version includes in-frame clones alone and lacks a portion of them. The sample holds roughly 200,000 clones, 60% to 85% seen once. The chain carries TRBV19 and TRBJ1-6; 10 bases are a match to TRBD1. What was sequenced was PBMCs. The sequence derives from a girl aged 10 to 17 in good health and CMV-seropositive. In DNA form, the CDR3 reads TGTGCCAGTAGTCGTACCAAAACCGGGACAGGGGAGTCTTTCGCTAATTCACCCCTCCACTTT. Amino acid sequence: CASSRTKTGTGESFANSPLHF.